Judged by abundance, the clone carrying this T cell receptor beta chain is medium-sized. The antigen remains undetermined. The length of the CDR3 is 12 residues. V was clipped by 9 bases and J by 4 bases, with 11 bases between them. Per the germline V gene, CDR1 is SGHTA and CDR2 is FQGTGA. This entry comes from a study of immune heterogeneity within non-small cell lung tumors. The study's findings and limits: Identical dominant CDR3 beta clonotypes recurred across a patient's tumor sites, together with site-unique high-frequency clones.

It was a multiplex PCR that amplified TCR beta CDR3, with 32 V and 13 J primers. TCRdb ran MiXCR on the multiplex PCR reads and lists one entry per CDR3 protein. The sample carries 7,000 to 8,500 distinct CDR3 sequences, roughly a fifth recorded once. Bulk tumor gDNA, roughly 600 ng per sample, served as the TCR template. Surgery yielded several widely spaced biopsies per primary tumor. These patients got curative surgery after being newly diagnosed with untreated non-small cell lung cancer. Sequencing was done on a sample of lung tumor tissue. V gene TRBV7-3 combines with J gene TRBJ2-3; D could derive from TRBD1 or TRBD2 (5 bases each). The clonotype originates from a man aged 55 to 70 with non-small cell lung cancer. The CDR3 coding sequence is TGTGCCAGTGGGGACCCCGCAGATACGCAGTATTTT. Its translation is CASGDPADTQYF.